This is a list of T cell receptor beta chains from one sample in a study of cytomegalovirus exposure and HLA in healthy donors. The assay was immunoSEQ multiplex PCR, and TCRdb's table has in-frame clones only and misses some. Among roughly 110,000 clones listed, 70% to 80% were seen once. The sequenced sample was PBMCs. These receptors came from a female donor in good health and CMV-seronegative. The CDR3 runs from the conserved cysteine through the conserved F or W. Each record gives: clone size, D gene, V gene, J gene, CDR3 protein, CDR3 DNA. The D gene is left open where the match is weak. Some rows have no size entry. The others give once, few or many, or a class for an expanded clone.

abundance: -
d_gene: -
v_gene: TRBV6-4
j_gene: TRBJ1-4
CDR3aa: CASSDSVGAGEKLFF
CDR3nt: TGTGCCAGCAGTGACTCGGTGGGAGCCGGTGAAAAACTGTTTTTT

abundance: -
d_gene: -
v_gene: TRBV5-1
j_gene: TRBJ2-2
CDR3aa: CASSDTTRANTGELFF
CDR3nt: TGCGCCAGCAGCGATACAACTAGGGCGAACACCGGGGAGCTGTTTTTT

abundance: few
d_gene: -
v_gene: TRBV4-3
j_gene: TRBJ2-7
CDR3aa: CASSQDLRRYEQYF
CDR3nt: TGCGCCAGCAGCCAAGATCTTAGGAGGTACGAGCAGTACTTC

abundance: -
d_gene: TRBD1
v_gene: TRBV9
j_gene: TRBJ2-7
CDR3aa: CASSVTGQGSGEQYF
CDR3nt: TGTGCCAGCAGCGTAACAGGACAGGGGAGTGGCGAGCAGTACTTC

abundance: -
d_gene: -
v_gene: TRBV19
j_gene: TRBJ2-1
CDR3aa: CASSRQSSYNEQFF
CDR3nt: TGTGCCAGTTCCCGACAGAGCTCCTACAATGAGCAGTTCTTC

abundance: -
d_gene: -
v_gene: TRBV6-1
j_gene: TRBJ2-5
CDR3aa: CASSLSGSGETQYF
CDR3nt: TGTGCCAGCAGCCTTTCCGGATCGGGGGAGACCCAGTACTTC

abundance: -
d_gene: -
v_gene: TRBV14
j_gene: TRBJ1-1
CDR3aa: CASSQVGHLNTEAFF
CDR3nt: TGTGCCAGCAGCCAAGTCGGACACTTGAACACTGAAGCTTTCTTT

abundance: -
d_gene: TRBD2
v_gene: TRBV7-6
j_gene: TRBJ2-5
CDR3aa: CASRPQGTSRYQETQYF
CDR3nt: TGTGCCAGCCGGCCCCAAGGGACTAGCAGATACCAAGAGACCCAGTACTTC

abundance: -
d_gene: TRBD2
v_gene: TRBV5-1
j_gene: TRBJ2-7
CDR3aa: CASSFSGSTYEQYF
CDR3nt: TGCGCCAGCAGCTTTAGCGGGAGTACTTACGAGCAGTACTTC

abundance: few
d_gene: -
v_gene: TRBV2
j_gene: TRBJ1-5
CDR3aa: CASSDLFENQPQHF
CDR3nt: TGTGCCAGCAGTGATCTGTTCGAGAATCAGCCCCAGCATTTT

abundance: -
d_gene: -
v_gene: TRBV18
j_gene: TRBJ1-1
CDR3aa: CASSSTVNTEAFF
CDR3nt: TGTGCCAGCTCATCTACAGTGAACACTGAAGCTTTCTTT

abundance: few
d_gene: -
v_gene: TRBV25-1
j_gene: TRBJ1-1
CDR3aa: CASSSFGGTEAFF
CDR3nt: TGTGCCAGCAGTTCGTTCGGAGGGACTGAAGCTTTCTTT

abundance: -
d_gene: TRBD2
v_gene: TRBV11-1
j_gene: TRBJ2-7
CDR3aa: CASSPREREFNEQYF
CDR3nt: TGTGCCAGCAGCCCGAGGGAGCGGGAATTTAACGAGCAGTACTTC

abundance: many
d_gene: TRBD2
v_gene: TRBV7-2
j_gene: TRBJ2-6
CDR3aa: CASSLGAGVTGANVLTF
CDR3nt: TGTGCCAGCAGCTTAGGAGCGGGAGTTACTGGGGCCAACGTCCTGACTTTC

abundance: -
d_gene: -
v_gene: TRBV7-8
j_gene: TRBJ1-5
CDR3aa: CASPPRPGQTQPQHF
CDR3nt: TGTGCCAGCCCCCCACGACCGGGACAAACTCAGCCCCAGCATTTT

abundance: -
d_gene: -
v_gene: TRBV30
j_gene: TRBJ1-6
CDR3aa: CAWRGFWSSKNSPLHF
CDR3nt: TGTGCCTGGAGGGGTTTTTGGAGCTCTAAAAATTCACCCCTCCACTTT

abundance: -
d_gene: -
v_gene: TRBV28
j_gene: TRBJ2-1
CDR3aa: CASSLAMTYNEQFF
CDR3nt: TGTGCCAGCAGTTTGGCGATGACTTACAATGAGCAGTTCTTC

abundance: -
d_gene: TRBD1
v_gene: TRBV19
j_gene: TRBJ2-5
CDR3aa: CASKQTGWGETQYF
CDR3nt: TGTGCCAGTAAACAGACAGGGTGGGGAGAGACCCAGTACTTC

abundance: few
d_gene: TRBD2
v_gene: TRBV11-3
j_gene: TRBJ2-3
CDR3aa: CASSLGAGNTDTQYF
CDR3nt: TGTGCCAGCAGCTTGGGAGCGGGGAACACAGATACGCAGTATTTT

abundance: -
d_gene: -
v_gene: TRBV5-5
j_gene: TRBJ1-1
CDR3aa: CASSLEGIGGNTEAFF
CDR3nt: TGTGCCAGCAGCTTGGAAGGGATCGGGGGGAACACTGAAGCTTTCTTT

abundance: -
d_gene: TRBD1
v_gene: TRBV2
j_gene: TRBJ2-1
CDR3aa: CASRPGTGGGNEQFF
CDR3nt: TGTGCCAGCAGACCCGGGACAGGGGGGGGCAATGAGCAGTTCTTC

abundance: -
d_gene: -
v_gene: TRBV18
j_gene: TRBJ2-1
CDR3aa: CASRPTGFSYNEQFF
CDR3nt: TGTGCCAGCAGGCCTACAGGGTTCTCCTACAATGAGCAGTTCTTC

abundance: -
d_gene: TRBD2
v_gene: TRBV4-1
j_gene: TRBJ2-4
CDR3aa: CASSPSGSSKNIQYF
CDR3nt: TGCGCCAGCAGCCCCAGCGGGAGCTCGAAAAACATTCAGTACTTC

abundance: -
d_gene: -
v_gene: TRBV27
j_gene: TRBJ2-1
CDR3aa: CASSLSSSSYNEQFF
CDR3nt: TGTGCCAGCAGTTTGTCTAGCTCATCCTACAATGAGCAGTTCTTC

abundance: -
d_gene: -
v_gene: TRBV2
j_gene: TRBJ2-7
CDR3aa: CASSGRGSGSYEQYF
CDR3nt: TGTGCCAGCAGTGGTCGGGGGAGTGGGTCCTACGAGCAGTACTTC

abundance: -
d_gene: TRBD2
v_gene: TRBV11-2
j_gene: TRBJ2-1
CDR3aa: CASSTTSGRRGNEQFF
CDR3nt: TGTGCCAGCAGCACGACTAGCGGGAGGAGGGGAAATGAGCAGTTCTTC

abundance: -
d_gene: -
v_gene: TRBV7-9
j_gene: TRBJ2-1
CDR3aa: CTSSPKEGANYNEQFF
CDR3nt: TGTACCAGCAGCCCCAAGGAGGGGGCCAATTACAATGAGCAGTTCTTC

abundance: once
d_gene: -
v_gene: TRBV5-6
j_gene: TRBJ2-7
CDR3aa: CASSLVSRGLSSYEQYF
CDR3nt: TGTGCCAGCAGCCTAGTAAGCAGGGGCCTAAGCTCCTACGAGCAGTACTTC

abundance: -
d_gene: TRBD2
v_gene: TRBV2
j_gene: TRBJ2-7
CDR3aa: CASTSLAAEGYEQYF
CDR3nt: TGTGCCAGCACCTCACTAGCGGCCGAGGGGTACGAGCAGTACTTC

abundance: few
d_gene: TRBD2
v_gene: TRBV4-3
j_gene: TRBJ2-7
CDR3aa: CASRLTLGGAGPPYEQYF
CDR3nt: TGCGCCAGCAGACTCACCCTGGGGGGAGCGGGGCCCCCCTACGAGCAGTACTTC

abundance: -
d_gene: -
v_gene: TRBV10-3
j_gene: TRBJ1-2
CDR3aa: CAISEGQGRSDGYTF
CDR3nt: TGTGCCATCAGTGAAGGGCAGGGCCGGTCGGATGGCTACACCTTC

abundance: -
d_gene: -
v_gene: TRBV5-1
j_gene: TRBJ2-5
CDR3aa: CASSDSTQTQYF
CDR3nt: TGCGCCAGCAGTGATTCAACACAGACCCAGTACTTC

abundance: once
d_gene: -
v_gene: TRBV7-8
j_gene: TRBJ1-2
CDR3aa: CASSLGRARGYTF
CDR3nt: TGTGCCAGCAGCTTAGGGAGGGCCAGGGGCTACACCTTC

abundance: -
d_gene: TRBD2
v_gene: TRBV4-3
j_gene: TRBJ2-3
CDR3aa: CASSPLAGITDTQYF
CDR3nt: TGCGCCAGCAGTCCACTAGCGGGGATCACAGATACGCAGTATTTT

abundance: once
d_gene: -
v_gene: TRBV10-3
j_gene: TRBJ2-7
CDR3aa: CATSVGELAYEQYF
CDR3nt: TGTGCCACCTCGGTTGGGGAGTTAGCCTACGAGCAGTACTTC

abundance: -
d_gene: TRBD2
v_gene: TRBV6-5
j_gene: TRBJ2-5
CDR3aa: CASSYSTSAETQYF
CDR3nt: TGTGCCAGCAGTTACTCGACTAGCGCAGAGACCCAGTACTTC

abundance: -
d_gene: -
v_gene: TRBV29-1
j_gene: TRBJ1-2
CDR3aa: CSIPDIPREGGYTF
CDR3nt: TGCAGCATCCCGGATATCCCCAGGGAGGGCGGCTACACCTTC

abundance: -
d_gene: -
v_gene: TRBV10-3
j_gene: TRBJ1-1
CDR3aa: CAISESGGPEAFF
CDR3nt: TGTGCCATCAGTGAGTCGGGGGGGCCTGAAGCTTTCTTT

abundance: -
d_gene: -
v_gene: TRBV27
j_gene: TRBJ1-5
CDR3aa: CASSFGRAQPQHF
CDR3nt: TGTGCCAGCAGTTTCGGCAGGGCCCAGCCCCAGCATTTT

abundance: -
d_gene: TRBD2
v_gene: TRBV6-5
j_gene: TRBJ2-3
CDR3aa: CATQASGSGTDTQYF
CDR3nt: TGTGCCACCCAGGCTAGCGGGAGTGGCACAGATACGCAGTATTTT

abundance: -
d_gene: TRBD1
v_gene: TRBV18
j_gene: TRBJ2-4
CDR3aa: CASSQQGAGVKNIQYF
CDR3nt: TGTGCCAGCTCACAACAGGGGGCTGGCGTCAAAAACATTCAGTACTTC

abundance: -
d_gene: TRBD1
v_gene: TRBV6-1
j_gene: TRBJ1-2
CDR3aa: CASSDYLQGYYGYTF
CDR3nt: TGTGCCAGCAGTGATTACCTACAGGGGTACTATGGCTACACCTTC

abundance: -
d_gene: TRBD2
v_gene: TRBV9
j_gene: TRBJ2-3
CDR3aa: CASGAGGPADTQYF
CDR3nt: TGTGCCAGCGGAGCGGGAGGCCCCGCAGATACGCAGTATTTT

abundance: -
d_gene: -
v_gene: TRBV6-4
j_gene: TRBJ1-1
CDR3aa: CASRPHSTFRGTEAFF
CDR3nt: TGTGCCAGCAGACCCCATTCGACTTTCAGGGGTACTGAAGCTTTCTTT

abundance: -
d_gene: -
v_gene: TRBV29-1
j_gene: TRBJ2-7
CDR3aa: CSASREGNYEQYF
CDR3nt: TGCAGCGCCAGCCGAGAGGGAAACTACGAGCAGTACTTC

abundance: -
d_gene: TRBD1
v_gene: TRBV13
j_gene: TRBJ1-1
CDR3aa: CASRITGVTEAFF
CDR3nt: TGTGCCAGCAGAATCACAGGGGTCACTGAAGCTTTCTTT

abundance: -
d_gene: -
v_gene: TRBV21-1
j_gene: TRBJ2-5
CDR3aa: CASSLVGVPGTQYF
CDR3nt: TGTGCCAGCAGCCTTGTCGGGGTCCCGGGGACCCAGTACTTC

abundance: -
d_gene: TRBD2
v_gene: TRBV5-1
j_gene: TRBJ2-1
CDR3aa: CASSGGLAGSEQFF
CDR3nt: TGCGCCAGCAGCGGGGGACTAGCGGGATCCGAGCAGTTCTTC

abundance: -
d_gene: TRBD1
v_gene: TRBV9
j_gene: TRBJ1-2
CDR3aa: CASSSPGGGYGYTF
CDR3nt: TGTGCCAGCAGCTCCCCAGGGGGCGGCTATGGCTACACCTTC

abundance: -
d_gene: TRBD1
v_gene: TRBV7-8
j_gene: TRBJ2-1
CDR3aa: CASSQDRATEFF
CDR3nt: TGTGCCAGCAGCCAAGACAGGGCGACGGAGTTCTTC

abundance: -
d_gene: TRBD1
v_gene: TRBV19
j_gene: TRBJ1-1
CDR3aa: CASIPGQGFTEAFF
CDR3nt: TGTGCCAGTATTCCGGGACAGGGGTTCACTGAAGCTTTCTTT

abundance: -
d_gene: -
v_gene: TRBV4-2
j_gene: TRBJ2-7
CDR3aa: CASSSPGANEQYF
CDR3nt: TGTGCCAGCAGCTCCCCAGGTGCGAACGAGCAGTACTTC

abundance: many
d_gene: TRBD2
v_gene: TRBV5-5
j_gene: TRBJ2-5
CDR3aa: CASSLSGRADETQYF
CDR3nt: TGTGCCAGCAGCCTTAGCGGGAGGGCCGACGAGACCCAGTACTTC

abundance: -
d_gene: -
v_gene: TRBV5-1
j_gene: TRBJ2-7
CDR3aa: CASSLDAHSYEQYF
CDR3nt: TGCGCCAGCAGCTTGGATGCACACTCCTACGAGCAGTACTTC